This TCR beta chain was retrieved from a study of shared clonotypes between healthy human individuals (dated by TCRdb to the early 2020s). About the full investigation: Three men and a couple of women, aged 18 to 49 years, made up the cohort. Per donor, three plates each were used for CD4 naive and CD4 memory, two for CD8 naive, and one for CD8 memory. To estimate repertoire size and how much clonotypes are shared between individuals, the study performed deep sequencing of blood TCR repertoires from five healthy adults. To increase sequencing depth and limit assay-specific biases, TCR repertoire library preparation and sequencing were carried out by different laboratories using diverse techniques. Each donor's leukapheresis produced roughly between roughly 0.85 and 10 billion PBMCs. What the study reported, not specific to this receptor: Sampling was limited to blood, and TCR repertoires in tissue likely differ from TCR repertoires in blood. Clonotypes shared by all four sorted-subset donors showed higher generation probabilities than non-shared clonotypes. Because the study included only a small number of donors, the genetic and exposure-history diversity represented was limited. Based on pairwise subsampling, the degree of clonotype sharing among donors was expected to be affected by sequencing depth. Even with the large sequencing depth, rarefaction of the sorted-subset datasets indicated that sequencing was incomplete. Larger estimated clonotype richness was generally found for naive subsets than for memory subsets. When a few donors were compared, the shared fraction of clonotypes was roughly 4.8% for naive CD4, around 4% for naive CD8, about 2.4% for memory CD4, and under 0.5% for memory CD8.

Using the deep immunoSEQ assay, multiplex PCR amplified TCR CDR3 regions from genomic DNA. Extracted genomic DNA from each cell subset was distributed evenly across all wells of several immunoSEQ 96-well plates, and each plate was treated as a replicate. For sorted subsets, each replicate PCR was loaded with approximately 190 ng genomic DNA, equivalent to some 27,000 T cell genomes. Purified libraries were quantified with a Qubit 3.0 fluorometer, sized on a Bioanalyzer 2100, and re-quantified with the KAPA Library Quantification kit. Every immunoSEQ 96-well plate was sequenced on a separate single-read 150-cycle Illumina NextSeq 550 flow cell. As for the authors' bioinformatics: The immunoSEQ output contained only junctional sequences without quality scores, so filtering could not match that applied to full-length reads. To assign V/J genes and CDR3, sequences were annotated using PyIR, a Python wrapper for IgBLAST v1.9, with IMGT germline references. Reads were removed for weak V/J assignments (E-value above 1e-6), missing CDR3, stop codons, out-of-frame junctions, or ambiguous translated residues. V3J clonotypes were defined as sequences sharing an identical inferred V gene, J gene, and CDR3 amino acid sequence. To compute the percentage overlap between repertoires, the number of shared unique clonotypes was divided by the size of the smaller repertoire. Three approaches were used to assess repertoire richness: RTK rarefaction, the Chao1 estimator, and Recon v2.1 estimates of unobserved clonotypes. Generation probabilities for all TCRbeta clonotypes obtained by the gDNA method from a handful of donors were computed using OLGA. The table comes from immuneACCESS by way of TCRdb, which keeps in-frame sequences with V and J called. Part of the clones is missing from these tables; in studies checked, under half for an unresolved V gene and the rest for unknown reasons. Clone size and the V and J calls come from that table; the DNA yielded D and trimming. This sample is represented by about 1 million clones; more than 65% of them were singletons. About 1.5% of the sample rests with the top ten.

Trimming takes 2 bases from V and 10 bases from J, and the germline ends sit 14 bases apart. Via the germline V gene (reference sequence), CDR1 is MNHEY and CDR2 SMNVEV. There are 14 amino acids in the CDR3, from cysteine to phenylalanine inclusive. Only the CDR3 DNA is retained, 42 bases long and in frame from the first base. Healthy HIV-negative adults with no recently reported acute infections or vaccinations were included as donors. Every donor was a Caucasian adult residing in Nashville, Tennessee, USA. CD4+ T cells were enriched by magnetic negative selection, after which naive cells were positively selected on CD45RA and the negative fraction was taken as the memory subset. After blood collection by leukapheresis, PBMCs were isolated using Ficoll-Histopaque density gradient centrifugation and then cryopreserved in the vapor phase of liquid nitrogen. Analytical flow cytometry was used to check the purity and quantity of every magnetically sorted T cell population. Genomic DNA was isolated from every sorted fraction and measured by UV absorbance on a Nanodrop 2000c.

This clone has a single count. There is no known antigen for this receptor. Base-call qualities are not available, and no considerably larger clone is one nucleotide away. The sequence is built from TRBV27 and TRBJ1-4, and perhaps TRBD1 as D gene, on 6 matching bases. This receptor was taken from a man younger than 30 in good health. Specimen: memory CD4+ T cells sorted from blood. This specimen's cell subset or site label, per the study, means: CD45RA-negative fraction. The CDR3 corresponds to CASSLKGGVGKLFF. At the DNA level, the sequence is TGTGCCAGCAGTTTAAAGGGGGGAGTTGGAAAACTGTTTTTT.